Below, 16 T cell receptor beta chains from the same sample are listed, as sequenced in a study of T cells in women clearing cervical HPV infection. The data were produced by immunoSEQ multiplex PCR, yet TCRdb's version contains in-frame clones alone and is incomplete. The sample data list 44,000 or so clones. Sequencing was performed on blood buffy coat. Receptor source: a woman between 18 and 70 years old with a cervical HPV16 infection that either progressed to CIN3+ or cleared (not recorded which).

For this clone: The CDR3 goes on 3 residues after the read ends, and that part is filled in from the germline J gene. The chain has TRBV7-2 and TRBJ2-3; D possibly corresponds to TRBD2 (6 bases). Trimming took off 5 bases at V and 7 bases at J, with 16 bases between the two ends. The CDR3 has 14 amino acids. Germline CDR1 and CDR2: SGHTA and FQGNSA. The CDR3 is CASSGGEGRNTQYF. The part of the CDR3 DNA that was read is TGTGCCAGCAGCGGCGGTGAGGGGAGGAATACG.

As to this clone: Read coverage stops 3 residues before the CDR3 terminus; the germline J gene supplies the remainder. The chain links TRBV19 to TRBJ1-3; D may be TRBD1 (5 bases). Trimming left V 1 base short and J 0 bases short, with 13 bases between. Germline V gene data show CDR1 as LNHDA and CDR2 as SQIVND (reference sequence). This CDR3 contains 17 residues. CDR3 protein: CASSIGTTANSGNTIYF. The CDR3 DNA, read in part, is TGTGCCAGTAGTATAGGGACAACTGCTAACTCTGGAAACACC.

Concerning this clone itself: The read ends 3 residues before the CDR3 terminus; that terminus is restored from the germline J gene. The J gene is TRBJ1-6, the V gene TRBV5-5; 8 nucleotides agree with TRBD1. V dropped 2 bases and J dropped 7; count of bases not matched to a gene: 5. This CDR3 comprises 15 residues. CDR1 is SGHKS, CDR2 YYEKEE, per germline (reference sequence). This CDR3 is CASSLSGGANSPLHF. The DNA read from the CDR3 is TGTGCCAGCAGCTTATCAGGGGGCGCGAATTCACCC.

Concerning this clone: The read terminates 3 residues before the CDR3 end, so the remaining end is supplied by the germline J gene. This chain links TRBV5-1 with TRBJ1-1; tentatively, D is TRBD1 (5 bases). CDR3 length: 15 amino acids. CDR1 and CDR2 from the germline V gene are SGHRS and YFSETQ. V lost 2 bases and J lost 6, with 17 bases in between. The CDR3 loop reads CASSFGEAQGSEAFF. CDR3 bases read: TGCGCCAGCAGCTTTGGGGAGGCTCAGGGATCTGAA.

The CDR3 here is CAISASTDTQYF. Partial CDR3 DNA: TGTGCCATCAGTGCTAGCACAGATACG. This rearrangement joins TRBV10-3 to TRBJ2-3; D gene unclear. The read falls 3 residues short of the CDR3 end, and the missing part is taken from the germline J gene. The CDR3 is 12 amino acids. The germline V gene has CDR1 ENHRY and CDR2 SYGVKD. The germline V and J ends were trimmed by 4 bases and 0 bases, with 2 bases remaining between them.

With respect to this clone: The sequence runs out 3 residues before the end of the CDR3; the remainder is reconstructed from the germline J gene. V and J are TRBV5-1 and TRBJ2-3; no firm D call. The germline CDR1 and CDR2 sequences are SGHRS and YFSETQ. The CDR3 has 15 amino acids. V lost 0 bases to trimming and J lost 5 bases, with 13 bases between them. CDR3 DNA (partial): TGCGCCAGCAGCTTGGACGGTAGGGTTATAGATACG. The encoded protein is CASSLDGRVIDT. The full-length CDR3 reads as CASSLDGRVIDTQYF.

In the case of this clone: Sequencing ends 3 residues short of the CDR3 end; the germline J gene provides the rest. The chain couples TRBV25-1 to TRBJ2-3; D might be TRBD1 (6 bases). The CDR3 is 17 residues long. Trimming removed 3 bases from V and 2 bases from J, with 18 bases in between. The V gene's germline CDR1 is MGHDK and CDR2 SYGVNS. The DNA read from the CDR3 is TGTGCCAGCAGTGACCCACAGGGCTGGGATGACACAGATACG. This gives the protein CASSDPQGWDDTDT. The entire CDR3 protein is CASSDPQGWDDTDTQYF.

The CDR3 DNA, read in part, is TGTGCCAGCAAAGTCAGAAGCTCCTACGAG. It yields the protein CASKVRSSYE. The complete CDR3 reads CASKVRSSYEQYF. The chain combines TRBV6-4 with TRBJ2-7, with D unresolved. The CDR3 goes on 3 residues after the read ends, and that part is filled in from the germline J gene. CDR3 size: 13 residues. Trimming shortened V by 7 bases and J by 0 bases, and 10 bases separated the two germline ends. The germline V gene has CDR1 MRHNA and CDR2 SNTAGT.

Points on this clone: The CDR3 end lies 3 residues beyond the end of the read and is filled in from the germline J gene. The rearrangement uses TRBV19 and TRBJ2-3; the match to TRBD2 covers 9 bases. Germline CDR1 is LNHDA and CDR2 is SQIVND (reference sequence). The CDR3 spans 18 residues. V lost 3 bases, J lost 2 bases, and 12 bases stayed unmatched. The CDR3 is CASSMRGWRGGNTDTQYF. The DNA read from the CDR3 is TGTGCCAGTAGTATGCGGGGGTGGCGGGGGGGGAACACAGATACG.

On this clone itself: The sequenced fragment ends 3 residues before the CDR3 boundary, so the rest is inferred from the germline J gene. The V gene is TRBV7-9, the J gene TRBJ2-7, with D unclear. Germline V gene lookup returns CDR1 SEHNR and CDR2 FQNEAQ (reference sequence). V shed 5 bases and J shed 5 bases, with 10 bases lying between them. The CDR3 covers 12 residues. The sequenced part of the CDR3 DNA is TGTGCCAGCAGCGTTTACAGAGACGAG. This encodes CASSVYRDE. The whole CDR3 region reads CASSVYRDEQYF.

About this clone: The observed sequence ends 3 residues before the CDR3 terminus, with the missing tail filled in from the germline J gene. This chain connects TRBV30 to TRBJ1-4; D not certain. Per germline, CDR1 GTSNPN and CDR2 SVGIG (reference sequence). The CDR3 totals 15 residues. The CDR3 region is CAWSRGGPYNSPLFF. The sequenced CDR3 bases are TGTGCCTGGAGTAGAGGAGGGCCCTATAATTCACCA.

Comments on this clone: Coverage ceases 3 residues before the CDR3 finishes, and the germline J gene fills in the end. The chain combines TRBV7-7 with TRBJ2-1, with a weak D call TRBD1 (5 bases). The length of the CDR3 is 14 residues. Germline V lookup: CDR1 SSHAT, CDR2 FNYEAQ (reference sequence). V was trimmed by 2 bases and J by 5 bases, leaving 10 bases between them. The CDR3 loop is CASSLLGHNNEQFF. CDR3 DNA (partial): TGTGCCAGCAGCTTACTAGGACACAACAATGAG.

With respect to this clone: The CDR3 goes on 3 residues after the read ends, and that part is filled in from the germline J gene. The J gene is TRBJ1-3, the V gene TRBV20-1, with D maybe TRBD1 (6 bases). Germline lookup yields CDR1 DFQATT and CDR2 SNEGSKA (reference sequence). Trimming took off 5 bases at V and 0 bases at J, with 11 bases between the two ends. The CDR3 runs to 14 residues. The DNA read from the CDR3 is TGCAGTGCTCTTCAGGGGCTCTCTGGAAACACC. Translation: CSALQGLSGNT. The entire CDR3 reads CSALQGLSGNTIYF.

Comments on this clone: From the germline J gene comes the end of the CDR3, since the read stops 3 residues before it. The gene calls are TRBV20-1 and TRBJ1-5; D gene uncertain. Trimming shortened V by 5 bases and J by 7 bases, and 21 bases separated the two germline ends. Germline V gene data show CDR1 as DFQATT and CDR2 as SNEGSKA (reference sequence). CDR3 length equals 15 residues. CDR3 bases read: TGCAGTGCTTCGCCCCGGAGCAGTTTGGGCCAGCCC. Residues: CSASPRSSLGQP. The complete CDR3 sequence is CSASPRSSLGQPQHF.

Turning to this clone: The CDR3 is cut off 3 residues early in the read; its end comes from the germline J gene. The chain links TRBV19 to TRBJ1-1; TRBD1 matches 7 bases. This CDR3 is built from 15 residues. CDR1 and CDR2 from the germline V gene are LNHDA and SQIVND (reference sequence). The ends lost 5 bases at V and 0 bases at J; junction bases unmatched: 6. CDR3 in amino acids: CASSSGTALNTEAFF. Incomplete CDR3 DNA: TGTGCCAGTAGTTCCGGGACAGCGTTGAACACTGAA. Looking up the rest from reference TRBV19 and TRBJ1-1 gives the full variable domain: DGGITQSPKYLFRKEGQNVTLSCEQNLNHDAMYWYRQDPGQGLRLIYYSQIVNDFQKGDIAEGYSVSREKKESFPLTVTSAQKNPTAFYLCASSSGTALNTEAFFGQGTRLTVV.

Details on this clone: Sequencing ends 3 residues short of the CDR3 end; the germline J gene provides the rest. The chain carries TRBV5-1 and TRBJ2-7; D unclear. V was shortened by 2 bases and J by 3 bases, with 9 bases between the two germline ends. Germline CDR1 reads SGHRS; CDR2 reads YFSETQ. This CDR3 is built from 13 residues. Incomplete CDR3 DNA: TGCGCCAGCAGCTTCGGGTCCCTCTACGAG. Translated, it gives CASSFGSLYE. The whole CDR3 is CASSFGSLYEQYF.